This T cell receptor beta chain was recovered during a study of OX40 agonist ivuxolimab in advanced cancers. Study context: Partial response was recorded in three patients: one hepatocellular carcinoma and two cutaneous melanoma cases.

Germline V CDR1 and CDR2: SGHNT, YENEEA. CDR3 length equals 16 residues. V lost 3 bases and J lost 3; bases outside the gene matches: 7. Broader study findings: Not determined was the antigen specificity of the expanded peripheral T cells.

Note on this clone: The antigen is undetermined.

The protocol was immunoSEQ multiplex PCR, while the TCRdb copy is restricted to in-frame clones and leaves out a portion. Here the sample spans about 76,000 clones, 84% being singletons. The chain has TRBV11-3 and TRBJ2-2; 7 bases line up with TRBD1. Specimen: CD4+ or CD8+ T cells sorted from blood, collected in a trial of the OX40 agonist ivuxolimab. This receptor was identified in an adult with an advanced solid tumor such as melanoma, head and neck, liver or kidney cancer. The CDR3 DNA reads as TGTGCCAGCAGCTTCTGGGCAGGGGGACACACCGGGGAGCTGTTTTTT. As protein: CASSFWAGGHTGELFF. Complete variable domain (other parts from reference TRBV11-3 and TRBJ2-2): EAGVVQSPRYKIIEKKQPVAFWCNPISGHNTLYWYLQNLGQGPELLIRYENEEAVDDSQLPKDRFSAERLKGVDSTLKIQPAELGDSAVYLCASSFWAGGHTGELFFGEGSRLTVL.